This entry lists 21 T cell receptor beta chains sequenced from one sample in a study of T cell responses to AZD1222 COVID-19 vaccine. The assay was immunoSEQ multiplex PCR, and TCRdb's table has in-frame clones only and misses some. The sample records 120,000 to 150,000 clones, about 86% being singletons. The sample here was peripheral blood, taken on day 0 of AZD1222 vaccination. The receptors shown here come from an adult in good health.

This chain joins TRBV6-1 and TRBJ1-5, with D possibly being TRBD1 (6 bases). V lost 1 base and J lost 2, with 9 bases in between. Germline V CDR1 and CDR2: MNHNS, SASEGT. This CDR3 is 15 amino acids long. In nucleotides, the CDR3 is TGTGCCAGCAGTGAAGAACAGGGAGGCAATCAGCCCCAGCATTTT. Protein sequence: CASSEEQGGNQPQHF.

The chain is built from TRBV7-8 and TRBJ2-3; D unresolved. Germline V gene lookup returns CDR1 SGHVS and CDR2 FQNEAQ. This CDR3 comprises 14 residues. V lost 1 base and J lost 6, with 11 bases in between. The CDR3, as DNA: TGTGCCAGCAGCTTAGGATTCAGAGCCGATACGCAGTATTTT. Translating gives CASSLGFRADTQYF. Full variable domain (missing parts from reference TRBV7-8 and TRBJ2-3): GAGVSQSPRYKVAKRGQDVALRCDPISGHVSLFWYQQALGQGPEFLTYFQNEAQLDKSGLPSDRFFAERPEGSVSTLKIQRTQQEDSAVYLCASSLGFRADTQYFGPGTRLTVL.

V usage is TRBV10-3 and J usage is TRBJ2-1; tentatively, D is TRBD2 (6 bases). Germline V gene lookup returns CDR1 ENHRY and CDR2 SYGVKD. The V gene lost 6 bases and the J gene lost 13 bases, with 16 bases spanning the gap. The CDR3 has 12 residues. CDR3 bases: TGTGCCATCAGGGAGACGGGAGAGCCACAGTTCTTC. It codes for CAIRETGEPQFF.

This clone has a single count. V and J are TRBV14 and TRBJ1-2, with 9 bases aligning to TRBD1. The CDR3 is 16 residues long. Trimming cost V 2 bases and J 7 bases; bases outside gene matches: 11. Germline CDR1 and CDR2: SGHDN and FVKESK. Here the CDR3 reads CASSQTGGHKRLGYTF. CDR3 coding DNA: TGTGCCAGCAGCCAAACAGGGGGCCATAAAAGGCTTGGCTACACCTTC.

The chain links TRBV6-5 to TRBJ1-1; D remains ambiguous. V was cut by 5 bases and J by 1 base, with 11 bases left in between. The V gene's germline CDR1 is MNHEY and CDR2 SVGAGI. This CDR3 has 14 amino acids. The CDR3 spells CASSLKSRNTEAFF. CDR3 nucleotide sequence: TGTGCCAGCAGTCTTAAATCCAGGAACACTGAAGCTTTCTTT.

This clone turned up a few times. This chain uses TRBV7-9 with TRBJ1-1; 8 bases line up with TRBD1. Looked up from germline, CDR1 is SEHNR and CDR2 is FQNEAQ (reference sequence). The CDR3 totals 14 residues. The junction had 4 bases not matched to a gene; V was cut back by 6 bases and J by 1 base. The CDR3 region is CASRFDRGNTEAFF. In nucleotides, the CDR3 is TGTGCCAGCAGATTCGACAGGGGGAACACTGAAGCTTTCTTT.

This clone was recorded once. V is TRBV7-9 and J is TRBJ1-4; D perhaps matches TRBD1 (6 bases). This CDR3 region has 16 residues. V lost 2 bases to trimming and J lost 0 bases, with 10 bases between them. Germline-derived CDR1 and CDR2 are SEHNR and FQNEAQ (reference sequence). CDR3 DNA sequence: TGTGCCAGCAGCTTACTGGGACACCCAACTAATGAAAAACTGTTTTTT. Protein sequence: CASSLLGHPTNEKLFF.

The chain recombines TRBV2 with TRBJ2-7; no firm D call. Germline CDR1 reads SNHLY; CDR2 reads FYNNEI. Trimming removed 7 bases at V and 4 bases at J, with 14 bases between. This CDR3 has 13 residues. The CDR3 bases are TGTGCCAGCATGGGTAGGCCAGAGTACGAGCAGTACTTC. This sequence encodes CASMGRPEYEQYF.

This chain uses TRBV6-2 or TRBV6-3 with TRBJ2-3, with D possibly being TRBD1 (5 bases). CDR1 is MNHEY and CDR2 is SVGEGT in the germline V gene. Trimming removed 6 bases from V and 3 bases from J, with 7 bases in between. The CDR3 is made up of 12 amino acids. DNA for the CDR3: TGTGCCAGCAGCCACAGGACAGATACGCAGTATTTT. Encoded protein: CASSHRTDTQYF.

This clone showed up just a few times. This sequence joins TRBV6-2 or TRBV6-3 and TRBJ2-7; 7 nucleotides line up with TRBD2. Per germline, CDR1 MNHEY and CDR2 SVGEGT. CDR3 length equals 14 residues. V shed 6 bases and J 2 bases; nucleotides not matched to a gene: 7. CDR3: CASSHPLAAYEQYF. The CDR3 nucleotides are TGTGCCAGCAGCCACCCCCTAGCGGCCTACGAGCAGTACTTC.

The J gene is TRBJ1-4, the V gene TRBV5-6; D gene uncertain. Germline-derived CDR1 and CDR2 are SGHDT and YYEEEE. This CDR3 has 14 amino acids. Trimming pared 0 bases from V and 8 bases from J, leaving 11 bases between. In DNA form, the CDR3 reads TGTGCCAGCAGCTTGGGGCAGACATACGAAAAACTGTTTTTT. Translated: CASSLGQTYEKLFF.

V usage is TRBV30 and J usage is TRBJ1-6; possible D gene TRBD1, 5 bases. Germline V gene sequence: CDR1 GTSNPN, CDR2 SVGIG (reference sequence). Trimming took 2 bases from V and 0 from J, leaving 20 bases between them. This CDR3 spans 19 amino acids. The CDR3 spells CAWSQWGTSQGSYNSPLHF. The CDR3 bases are TGTGCCTGGAGTCAATGGGGGACTTCCCAAGGCTCCTATAATTCACCCCTCCACTTT.

This clone showed up just a few times. The V and J genes are TRBV7-2 and TRBJ1-4; TRBD1 aligns across 9 bases. CDR1 and CDR2 from the germline V gene are SGHTA and FQGNSA. The CDR3 is 15 amino acids. J gave up 5 bases and V 1 base, and 2 bases lay outside the gene matches. CDR3 coding DNA: TGTGCCAGCAGCTTAGGAGGACAGGGGAATGAAAAACTGTTTTTT. The encoded protein is CASSLGGQGNEKLFF.

The chain uses TRBV7-6 and TRBJ1-5, with D possibly matching TRBD1 (5 bases). Germline V gene lookup returns CDR1 SGHVS and CDR2 FNYEAQ. The CDR3 loop spans 14 amino acids. V lost 2 bases and J lost 4, with 9 bases in between. CDR3 sequence (DNA): TGTGCCAGCAGCTTATGGGGACCAAATCAGCCCCAGCATTTT. It specifies CASSLWGPNQPQHF.

This chain uses TRBV27 with TRBJ1-2; 10 bases fit TRBD1. The germline V gene encodes CDR1 MNHEY and CDR2 SMNVEV (reference sequence). There are 14 residues in the CDR3. With 5 bases clipped from V and 4 bases from J, the junction kept 4 bases outside the gene matches. This chain's CDR3 is CASSRTGGGYGYTF. CDR3 nucleotide sequence: TGTGCCAGCAGTCGGACAGGGGGGGGCTATGGCTACACCTTC.

V usage is TRBV27 and J usage is TRBJ2-3, with a weak D call TRBD2 (6 bases). The CDR3 is made up of 12 amino acids. The germline CDR1 and CDR2 sequences are MNHEY and SMNVEV (reference sequence). Trimming took off 8 bases at V and 11 bases at J, with 17 bases between the two ends. The CDR3 loop is CASRTPGSVQYF. The CDR3 bases are TGTGCCAGCCGTACTCCCGGGAGTGTGCAGTATTTT.

This chain links TRBV7-9 with TRBJ2-1; D call uncertain. Trimming took off 11 bases at V and 6 bases at J, with 2 bases between the two ends. The germline V gene encodes CDR1 SEHNR and CDR2 FQNEAQ (reference sequence). There are 8 residues in the CDR3. The CDR3 sequence is CALNEQFF. The CDR3 bases are TGTGCCCTCAATGAGCAGTTCTTC.

This chain uses TRBV5-6 with TRBJ1-3, with no clear D. Trimming cost V 1 base and J 4 bases, with 15 bases left between them. Germline CDR1 is SGHDT and CDR2 is YYEEEE. CDR3 length: 16 amino acids. Here the CDR3 DNA reads TGTGCCAGCAGCTTGTGGCTCGGTCGCAGGGGAAACACCATATATTTT. It codes for CASSLWLGRRGNTIYF.

The gene calls are TRBV5-5 and TRBJ2-1; 9 bases map to TRBD1. The V and J ends lost 3 bases and 6 bases, in that order; junction bases with no gene match: 16. CDR1 and CDR2 (germline): SGHKS, YYEKEE (reference sequence). This CDR3 has 18 amino acids. The CDR3 sequence: CASSSTHRDRVIGNEQFF. Written as DNA, the CDR3 is TGTGCCAGCAGCTCAACCCACCGGGACAGGGTAATTGGCAATGAGCAGTTCTTC. Drawing the rest from reference TRBV5-5 and TRBJ2-1, the complete variable domain is DAGVTQSPTHLIKTRGQQVTLRCSPISGHKSVSWYQQVLGQGPQFIFQYYEKEERGRGNFPDRFSARQFPNYSSELNVNALLLGDSALYLCASSSTHRDRVIGNEQFFGPGTRLTVL.

The V gene is TRBV11-2, the J gene TRBJ2-1, with D perhaps matching TRBD2 (5 bases). The V and J ends lost 0 bases and 0 bases respectively, with 21 bases between them. The CDR3 has 20 residues. Germline loops: CDR1 SGHAT, CDR2 FQNNGV. CDR3 residues: CASSLDVLPFGVSSYNEQFF. As DNA, the CDR3 is TGTGCCAGCAGCTTAGACGTTTTGCCTTTCGGGGTAAGCTCCTACAATGAGCAGTTCTTC.

The V call is TRBV30, the J call TRBJ2-1; 8 nucleotides align to TRBD2. Trimming cost V 8 bases and J 4 bases; bases outside gene matches: 4. This CDR3 comprises 12 residues. Germline CDR1 reads GTSNPN; CDR2 reads SVGIG (reference sequence). For the CDR3, the DNA is TGTGCCAGCAGCGGGGGATACAATGAGCAGTTCTTC. Protein product: CASSGGYNEQFF.